This T cell receptor beta chain was sequenced in a study of CD8 T cells in Susac syndrome. The authors reverse transcribed roughly 0.5 to 1 ug RNA with random hexamers. TCRdb fed the immunoSEQ multiplex PCR reads into MiXCR, producing one record per CDR3 protein. The sample contains 150,000 to 180,000 distinct CDR3 sequences, approximately 96% of which appear only once. This clonotype appeared once. The CDR3 loop spans 16 amino acids. The ends were cut back, 0 bases at V and 0 bases at J, with 14 bases in the middle. Germline loops: CDR1 DFQATT, CDR2 SNEGSKA (reference sequence). This receptor was obtained from a human donor with multiple sclerosis. Sequenced: CD8+ T cells from PBMCs. This chain links TRBV20-1 with TRBJ1-2; D uncertain. CDR3 coding DNA: TGCAGTGCTAGAGATCGGGCCAATCCAGCTAACTATGGCTACACCTTC. Its protein is CSARDRANPANYGYTF.